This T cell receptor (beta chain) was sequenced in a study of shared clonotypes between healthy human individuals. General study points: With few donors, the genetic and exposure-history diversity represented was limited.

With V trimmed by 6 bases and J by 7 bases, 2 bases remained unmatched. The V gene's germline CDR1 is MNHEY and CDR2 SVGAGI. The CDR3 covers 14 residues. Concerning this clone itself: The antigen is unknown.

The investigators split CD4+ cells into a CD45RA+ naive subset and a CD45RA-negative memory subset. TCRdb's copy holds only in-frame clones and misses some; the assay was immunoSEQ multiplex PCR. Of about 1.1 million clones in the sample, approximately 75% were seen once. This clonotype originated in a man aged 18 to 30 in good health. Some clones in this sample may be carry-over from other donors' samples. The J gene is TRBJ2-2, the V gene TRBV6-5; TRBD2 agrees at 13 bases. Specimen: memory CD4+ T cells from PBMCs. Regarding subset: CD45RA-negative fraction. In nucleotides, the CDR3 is TGTGCCAGCAGACGGACTAGCGGGGGCGGGGAGCTGTTTTTT. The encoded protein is CASRRTSGGGELFF.